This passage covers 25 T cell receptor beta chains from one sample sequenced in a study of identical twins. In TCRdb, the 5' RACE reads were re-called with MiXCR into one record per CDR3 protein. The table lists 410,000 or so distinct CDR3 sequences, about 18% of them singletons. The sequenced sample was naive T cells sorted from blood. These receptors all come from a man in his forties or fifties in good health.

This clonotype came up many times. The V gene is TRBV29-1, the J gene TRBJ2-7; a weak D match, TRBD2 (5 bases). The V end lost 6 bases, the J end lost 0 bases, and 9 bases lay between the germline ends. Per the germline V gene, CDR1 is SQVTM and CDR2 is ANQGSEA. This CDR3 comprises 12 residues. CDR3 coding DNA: TGCAGCGTCCGCGGGCCCTCCTACGAGCAGTACTTC. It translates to CSVRGPSYEQYF.

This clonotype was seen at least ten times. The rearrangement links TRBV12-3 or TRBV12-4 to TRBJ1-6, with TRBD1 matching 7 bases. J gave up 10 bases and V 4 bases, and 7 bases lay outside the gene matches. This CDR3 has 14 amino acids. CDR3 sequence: CASSSQGVGSPLHF. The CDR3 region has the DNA TGTGCCAGCAGTTCGCAGGGGGTAGGCTCACCCCTCCACTTT.

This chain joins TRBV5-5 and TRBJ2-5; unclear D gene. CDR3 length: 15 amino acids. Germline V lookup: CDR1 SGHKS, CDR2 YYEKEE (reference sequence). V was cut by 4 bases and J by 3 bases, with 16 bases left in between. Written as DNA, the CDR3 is TGTGCCAGCAGCACCAGCCCGACATACAAAGAGACCCAGTACTTC. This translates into CASSTSPTYKETQYF. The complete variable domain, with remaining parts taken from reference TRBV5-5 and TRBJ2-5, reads DAGVTQSPTHLIKTRGQQVTLRCSPISGHKSVSWYQQVLGQGPQFIFQYYEKEERGRGNFPDRFSARQFPNYSSELNVNALLLGDSALYLCASSTSPTYKETQYFGPGTRLLVL.

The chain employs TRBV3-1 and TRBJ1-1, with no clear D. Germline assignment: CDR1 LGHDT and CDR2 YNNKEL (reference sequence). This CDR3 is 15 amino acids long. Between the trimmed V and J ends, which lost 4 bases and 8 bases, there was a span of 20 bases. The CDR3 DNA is TGTGCCAGCAGCCCCCACGGCGGGGATCGGGGAGAAGCTTTCTTT. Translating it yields CASSPHGGDRGEAFF.

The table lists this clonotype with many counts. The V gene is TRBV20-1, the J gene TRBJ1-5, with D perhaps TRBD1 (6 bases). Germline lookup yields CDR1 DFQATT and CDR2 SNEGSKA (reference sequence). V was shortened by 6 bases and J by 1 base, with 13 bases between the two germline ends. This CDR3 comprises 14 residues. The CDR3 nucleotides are TGCAGTGCGCTCAGGGGCGAGAGCAATCAGCCCCAGCATTTT. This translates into CSALRGESNQPQHF.

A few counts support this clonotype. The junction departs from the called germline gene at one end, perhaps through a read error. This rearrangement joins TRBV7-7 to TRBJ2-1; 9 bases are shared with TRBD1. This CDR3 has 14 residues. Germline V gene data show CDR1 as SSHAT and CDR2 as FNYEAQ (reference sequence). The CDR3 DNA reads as TGTGCTAGCAGCAAGGACAGGGGCGACAATGAGCAGTTCTTC. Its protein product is CASSKDRGDNEQFF.

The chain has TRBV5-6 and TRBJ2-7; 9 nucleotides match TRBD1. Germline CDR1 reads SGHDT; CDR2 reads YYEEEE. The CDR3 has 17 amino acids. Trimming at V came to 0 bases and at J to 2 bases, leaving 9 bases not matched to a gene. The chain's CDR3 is CASSLVEGRDRAYEQYF. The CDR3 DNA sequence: TGTGCCAGCAGCTTGGTGGAGGGCCGGGACAGGGCCTACGAGCAGTACTTC.

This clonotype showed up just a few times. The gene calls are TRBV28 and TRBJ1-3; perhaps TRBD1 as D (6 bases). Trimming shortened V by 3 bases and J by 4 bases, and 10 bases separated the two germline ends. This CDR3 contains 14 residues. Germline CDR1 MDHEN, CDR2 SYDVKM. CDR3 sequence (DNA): TGTGCCAGCAGTTTCCCCGGGACAGGAAACACCATATATTTT. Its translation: CASSFPGTGNTIYF.

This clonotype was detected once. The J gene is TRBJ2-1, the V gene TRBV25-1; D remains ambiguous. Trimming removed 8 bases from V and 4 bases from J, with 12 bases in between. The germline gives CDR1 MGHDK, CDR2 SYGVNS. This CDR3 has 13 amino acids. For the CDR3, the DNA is TGTGCCAGCGGATTGGGCGGTTACAATGAGCAGTTCTTC. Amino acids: CASGLGGYNEQFF.

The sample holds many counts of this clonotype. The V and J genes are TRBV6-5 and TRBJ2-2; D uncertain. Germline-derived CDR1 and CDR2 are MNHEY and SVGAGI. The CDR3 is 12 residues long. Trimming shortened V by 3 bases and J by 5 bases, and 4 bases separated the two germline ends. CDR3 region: CASSYGTGELFF. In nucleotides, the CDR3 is TGTGCCAGCAGTTATGGGACCGGGGAGCTGTTTTTT.

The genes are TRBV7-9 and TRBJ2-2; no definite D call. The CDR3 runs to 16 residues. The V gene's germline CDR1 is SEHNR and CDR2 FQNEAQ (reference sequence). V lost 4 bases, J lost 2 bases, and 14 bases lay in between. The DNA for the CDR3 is TGTGCCAGCAGCTCCCCCGGGTCAACAAACACCGGGGAGCTGTTTTTT. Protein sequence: CASSSPGSTNTGELFF.

CDR3 nucleotides: TGCGCCAGCAGCCAAGTGGACAGTTTCTCCTACGAGCAGTACTTC. Protein sequence: CASSQVDSFSYEQYF. The chain links TRBV4-1 to TRBJ2-7, with D possibly matching TRBD1 (6 bases). Germline lookup yields CDR1 MGHRA and CDR2 YSYEKL. Trimming took off 1 base at V and 0 bases at J, with 10 bases between the two ends. This CDR3 has 15 residues.

Here the CDR3 reads CASTLGTSEQYF. The CDR3, as DNA: TGTGCCAGCACCTTAGGAACTAGCGAGCAGTACTTC. The rearrangement links TRBV28 to TRBJ2-7; D perhaps matches TRBD2 (5 bases). The CDR3 is 12 residues long. Germline CDR1 reads MDHEN; CDR2 reads SYDVKM. V lost 7 bases, J lost 6 bases, and 13 bases lay in between.

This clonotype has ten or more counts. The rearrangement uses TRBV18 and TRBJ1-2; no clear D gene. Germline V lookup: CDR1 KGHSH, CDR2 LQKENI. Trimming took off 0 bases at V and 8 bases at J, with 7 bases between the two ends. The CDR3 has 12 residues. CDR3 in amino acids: CASSPPGFGYTF. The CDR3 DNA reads TGTGCCAGCTCACCACCGGGGTTCGGCTACACCTTC.

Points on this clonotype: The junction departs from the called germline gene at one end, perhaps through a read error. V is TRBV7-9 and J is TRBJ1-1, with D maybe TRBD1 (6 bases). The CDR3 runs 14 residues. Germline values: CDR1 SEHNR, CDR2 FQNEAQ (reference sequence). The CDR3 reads CASSWDTANTEVFF. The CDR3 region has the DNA TGTGCCAGCAGCTGGGACACCGCGAACACTGAAGTTTTCTTT.

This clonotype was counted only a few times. Here the CDR3 reads CASSLGGAKTDTQYF. The CDR3 DNA sequence: TGTGCCAGCAGTTTAGGGGGGGCGAAAACAGATACGCAGTATTTT. The chain couples TRBV27 to TRBJ2-3; D might be TRBD2 (7 bases). With 2 bases removed from V and 3 bases from J, the gap between germline ends came to 12 bases. The germline V gene encodes CDR1 MNHEY and CDR2 SMNVEV (reference sequence). The CDR3 length is 15 residues.

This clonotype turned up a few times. The CDR3 bases are TGCAGTGCTAGAGACGGGGGCCCCCATTCTGAGCAGTTCTTC. Translated: CSARDGGPHSEQFF. The chain combines TRBV20-1 with TRBJ2-1; D assignment may be TRBD1 or TRBD2 (6 bases each). This CDR3 has 14 amino acids. Germline values: CDR1 DFQATT, CDR2 SNEGSKA (reference sequence). V was clipped by 0 bases and J by 9 bases, with 15 bases between them.

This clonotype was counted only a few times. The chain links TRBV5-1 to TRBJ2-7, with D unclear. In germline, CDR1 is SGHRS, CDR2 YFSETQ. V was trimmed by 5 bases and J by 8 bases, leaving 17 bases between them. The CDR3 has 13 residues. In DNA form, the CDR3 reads TGCGCCAGCAGTTTAGGACCGCCAGACCAGCAGTACTTC. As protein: CASSLGPPDQQYF.

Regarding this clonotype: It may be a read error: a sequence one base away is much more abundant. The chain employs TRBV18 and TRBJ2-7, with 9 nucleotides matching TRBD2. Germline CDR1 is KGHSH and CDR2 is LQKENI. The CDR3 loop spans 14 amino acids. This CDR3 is CASSPSGGSYERYF. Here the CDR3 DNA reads TGTGCCAGCTCACCAAGCGGGGGGAGCTACGAGCGGTACTTC.

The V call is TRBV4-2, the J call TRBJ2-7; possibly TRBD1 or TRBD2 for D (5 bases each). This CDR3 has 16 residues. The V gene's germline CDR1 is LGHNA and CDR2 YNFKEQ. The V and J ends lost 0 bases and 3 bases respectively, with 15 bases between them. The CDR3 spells CASSQEKQGPFYEQYF. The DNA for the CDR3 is TGTGCCAGCAGCCAAGAGAAGCAGGGACCCTTCTACGAGCAGTACTTC.

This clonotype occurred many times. The CDR3 DNA is TGCGCCAGCAGCGGAGGGGCTAGCGGGCCACAAGAGACCCAGTACTTC. Translation gives CASSGGASGPQETQYF. This chain joins TRBV5-1 and TRBJ2-5; 8 bases match TRBD2. From germline, CDR1 is SGHRS and CDR2 YFSETQ. After removal of 4 bases from V and 2 bases from J, the junction contained 10 bases not matched to a gene. The CDR3 is made up of 16 amino acids.

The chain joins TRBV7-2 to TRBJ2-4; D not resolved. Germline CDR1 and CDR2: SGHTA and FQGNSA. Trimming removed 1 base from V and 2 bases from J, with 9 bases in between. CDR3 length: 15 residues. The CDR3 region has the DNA TGTGCCAGCAGCTTAGTTCTGGGCCCCAAAAACATTCAGTACTTC. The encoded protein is CASSLVLGPKNIQYF.

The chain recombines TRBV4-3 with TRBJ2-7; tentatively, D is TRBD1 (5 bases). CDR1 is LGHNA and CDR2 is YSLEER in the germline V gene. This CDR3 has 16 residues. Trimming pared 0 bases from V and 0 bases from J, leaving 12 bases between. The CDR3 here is CASSQDQGKGSYEQYF. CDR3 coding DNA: TGCGCCAGCAGCCAAGATCAGGGTAAGGGCTCCTACGAGCAGTACTTC.

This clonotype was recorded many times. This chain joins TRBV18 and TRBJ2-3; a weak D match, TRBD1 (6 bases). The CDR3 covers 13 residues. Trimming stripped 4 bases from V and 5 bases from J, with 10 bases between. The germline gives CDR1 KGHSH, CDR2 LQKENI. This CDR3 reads CASSLNREDTQYF. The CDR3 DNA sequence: TGTGCCAGCTCACTGAACAGGGAAGATACGCAGTATTTT.

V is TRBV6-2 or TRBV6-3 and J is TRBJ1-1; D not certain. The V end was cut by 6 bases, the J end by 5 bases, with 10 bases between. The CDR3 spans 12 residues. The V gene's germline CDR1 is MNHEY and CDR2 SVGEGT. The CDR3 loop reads CASSRVWTEAFF. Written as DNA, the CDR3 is TGTGCCAGCAGCCGAGTATGGACTGAAGCTTTCTTT.